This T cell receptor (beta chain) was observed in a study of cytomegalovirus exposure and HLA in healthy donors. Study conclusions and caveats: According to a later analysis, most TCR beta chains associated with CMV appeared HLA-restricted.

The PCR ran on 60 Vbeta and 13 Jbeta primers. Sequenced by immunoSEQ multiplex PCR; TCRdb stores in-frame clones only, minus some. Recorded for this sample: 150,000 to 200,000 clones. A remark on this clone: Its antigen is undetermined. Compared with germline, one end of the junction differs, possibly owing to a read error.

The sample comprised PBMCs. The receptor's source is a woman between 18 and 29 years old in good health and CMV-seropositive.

The CDR3 DNA sequence: TGTGCCAGCAGCTTGGTGTTACTAGTTGGGCTCTTC. It specifies CASSLVLLVGLF. The chain joins TRBV5-8 to TRBJ2-1; D possibly corresponds to TRBD2 (5 bases). The CDR3 covers 12 residues. The V gene's germline CDR1 is SGHTS and CDR2 YDEGEE. Full variable domain (remainder filled in from reference TRBV5-8 and TRBJ2-1): EAGVTQSPTHLIKTRGQQATLRCSPISGHTSVYWYQQALGLGLQFLLWYDEGEERNRGNFPPRFSGRQFPNYSSELNVNALELEDSALYLCASSLVLLVGLFGPGTRLTVL.